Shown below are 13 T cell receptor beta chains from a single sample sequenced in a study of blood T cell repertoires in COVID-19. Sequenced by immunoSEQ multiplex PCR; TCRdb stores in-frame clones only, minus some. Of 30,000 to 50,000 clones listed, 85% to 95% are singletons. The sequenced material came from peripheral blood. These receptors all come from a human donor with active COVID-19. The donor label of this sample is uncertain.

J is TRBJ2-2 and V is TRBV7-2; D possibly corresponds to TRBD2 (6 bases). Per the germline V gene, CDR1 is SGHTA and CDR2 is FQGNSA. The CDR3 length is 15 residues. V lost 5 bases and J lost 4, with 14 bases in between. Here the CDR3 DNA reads TGTGCCAGCAGCCCCCCGGGACTCAGCACCGGGGAGCTGTTTTTT. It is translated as CASSPPGLSTGELFF.

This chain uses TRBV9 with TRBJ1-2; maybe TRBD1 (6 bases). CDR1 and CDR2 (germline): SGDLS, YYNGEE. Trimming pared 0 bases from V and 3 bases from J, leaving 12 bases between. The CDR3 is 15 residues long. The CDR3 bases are TGTGCCAGCAGCGTAGCATCGGGGGGCGACTATGGCTACACCTTC. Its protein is CASSVASGGDYGYTF.

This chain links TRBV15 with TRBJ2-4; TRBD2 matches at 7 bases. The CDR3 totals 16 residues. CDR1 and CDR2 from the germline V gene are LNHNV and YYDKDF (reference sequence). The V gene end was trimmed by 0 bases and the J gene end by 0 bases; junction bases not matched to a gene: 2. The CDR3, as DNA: TGTGCCACCAGCAGAGAGGGGGGGGTAGCCAAAAACATTCAGTACTTC. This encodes CATSREGGVAKNIQYF.

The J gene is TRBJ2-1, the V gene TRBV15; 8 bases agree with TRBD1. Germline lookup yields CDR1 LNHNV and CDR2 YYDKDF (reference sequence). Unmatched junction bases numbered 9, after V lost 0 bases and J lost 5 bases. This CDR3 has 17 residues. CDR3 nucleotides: TGTGCCACCAGCAGAGACTGGGCCAGGGGGCAGGACAATGAGCAGTTCTTC. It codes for CATSRDWARGQDNEQFF.

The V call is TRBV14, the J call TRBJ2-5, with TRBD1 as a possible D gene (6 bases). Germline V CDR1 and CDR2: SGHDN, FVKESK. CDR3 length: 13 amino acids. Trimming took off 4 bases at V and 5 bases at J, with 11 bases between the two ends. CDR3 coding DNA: TGTGCCAGCAGCCTGGGGGCGCGTGAGACCCAGTACTTC. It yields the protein CASSLGARETQYF.

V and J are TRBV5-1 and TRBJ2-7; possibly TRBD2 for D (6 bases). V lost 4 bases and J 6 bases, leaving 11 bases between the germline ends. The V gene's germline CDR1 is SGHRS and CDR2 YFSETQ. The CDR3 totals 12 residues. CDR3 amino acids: CASSDPAGEQYF. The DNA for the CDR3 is TGCGCCAGCAGCGACCCAGCGGGCGAGCAGTACTTC.

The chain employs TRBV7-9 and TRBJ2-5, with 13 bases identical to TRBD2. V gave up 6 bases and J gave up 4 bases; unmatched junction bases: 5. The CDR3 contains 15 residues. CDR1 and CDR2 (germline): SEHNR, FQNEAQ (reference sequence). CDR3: CASRLGLAGRETQYF. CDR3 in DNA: TGTGCCAGCAGGTTGGGACTAGCGGGAAGAGAGACCCAGTACTTC.

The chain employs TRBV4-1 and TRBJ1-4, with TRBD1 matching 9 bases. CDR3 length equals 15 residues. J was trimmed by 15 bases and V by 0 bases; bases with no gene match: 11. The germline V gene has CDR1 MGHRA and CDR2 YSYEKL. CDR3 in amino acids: CASSQDFGTGRHMFF. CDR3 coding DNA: TGCGCCAGCAGCCAAGATTTCGGGACAGGGCGTCATATGTTTTTT.

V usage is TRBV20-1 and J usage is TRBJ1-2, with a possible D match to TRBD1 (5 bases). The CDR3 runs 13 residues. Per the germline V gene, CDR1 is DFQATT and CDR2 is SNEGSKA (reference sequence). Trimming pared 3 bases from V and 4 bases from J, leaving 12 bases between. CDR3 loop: CSASRRDFYGYTF. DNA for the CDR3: TGCAGTGCTAGTCGGAGGGACTTCTATGGCTACACCTTC.

CDR3 DNA: TGCAGCGTCGGACGGGACAGGTCGGGAGGCTACACCTTC. This gives the protein CSVGRDRSGGYTF. This chain connects TRBV29-1 to TRBJ1-2; 8 bases fit TRBD1. Germline CDR1 reads SQVTM; CDR2 reads ANQGSEA. The trim removed 6 bases at V and 8 bases at J, leaving 11 bases unmatched. This CDR3 contains 13 residues.

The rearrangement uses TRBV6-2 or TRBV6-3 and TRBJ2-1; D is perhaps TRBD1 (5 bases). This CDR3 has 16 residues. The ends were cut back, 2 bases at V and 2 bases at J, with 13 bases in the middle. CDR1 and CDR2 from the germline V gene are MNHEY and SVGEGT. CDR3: CASSYGGQGPYNEQFF. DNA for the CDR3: TGTGCCAGCAGTTACGGTGGTCAGGGTCCCTACAATGAGCAGTTCTTC.

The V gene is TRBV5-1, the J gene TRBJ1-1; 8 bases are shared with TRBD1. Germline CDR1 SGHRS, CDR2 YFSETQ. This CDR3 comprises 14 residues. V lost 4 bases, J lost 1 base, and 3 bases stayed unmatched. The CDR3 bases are TGCGCCAGCAGCCCGGACAGGGCGAACACTGAAGCTTTCTTT. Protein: CASSPDRANTEAFF. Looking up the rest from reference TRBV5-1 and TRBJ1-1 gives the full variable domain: KAGVTQTPRYLIKTRGQQVTLSCSPISGHRSVSWYQQTPGQGLQFLFEYFSETQRNKGNFPGRFSGRQFSNSRSEMNVSTLELGDSALYLCASSPDRANTEAFFGQGTRLTVV.

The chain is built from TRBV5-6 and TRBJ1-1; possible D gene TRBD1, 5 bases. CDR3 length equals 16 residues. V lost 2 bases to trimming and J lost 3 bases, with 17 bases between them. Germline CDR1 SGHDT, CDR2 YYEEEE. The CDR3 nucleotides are TGTGCCAGCAGCTTAGGGGACTTCCGGGGGGACACTGAAGCTTTCTTT. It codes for CASSLGDFRGDTEAFF.